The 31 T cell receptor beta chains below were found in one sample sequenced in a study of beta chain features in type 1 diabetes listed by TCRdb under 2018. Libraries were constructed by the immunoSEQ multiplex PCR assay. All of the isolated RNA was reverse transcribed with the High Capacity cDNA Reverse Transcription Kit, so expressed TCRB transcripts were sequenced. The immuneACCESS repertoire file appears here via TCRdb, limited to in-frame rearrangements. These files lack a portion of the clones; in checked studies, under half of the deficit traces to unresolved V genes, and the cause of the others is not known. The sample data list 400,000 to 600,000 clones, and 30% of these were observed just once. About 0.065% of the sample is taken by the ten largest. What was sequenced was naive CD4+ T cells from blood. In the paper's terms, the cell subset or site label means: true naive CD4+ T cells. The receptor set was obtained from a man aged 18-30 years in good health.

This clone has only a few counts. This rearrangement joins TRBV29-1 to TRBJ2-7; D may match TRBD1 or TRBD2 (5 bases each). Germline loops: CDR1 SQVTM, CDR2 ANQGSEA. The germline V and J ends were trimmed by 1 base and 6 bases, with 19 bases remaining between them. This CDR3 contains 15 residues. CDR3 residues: CSVEGVGPKVFEQYF. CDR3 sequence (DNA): TGCAGCGTTGAAGGGGTGGGACCTAAGGTATTCGAGCAGTACTTC.

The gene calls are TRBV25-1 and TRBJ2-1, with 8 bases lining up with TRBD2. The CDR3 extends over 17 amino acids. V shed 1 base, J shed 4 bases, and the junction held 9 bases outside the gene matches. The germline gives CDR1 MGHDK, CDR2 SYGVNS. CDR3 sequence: CASSESLLAGEYNEQFF. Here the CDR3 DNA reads TGTGCCAGCAGTGAATCCCTCCTAGCGGGCGAATACAATGAGCAGTTCTTC. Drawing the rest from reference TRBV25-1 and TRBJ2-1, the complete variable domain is EADIYQTPRYLVIGTGKKITLECSQTMGHDKMYWYQQDPGMELHLIHYSYGVNSTEKGDLSSESTVSRIRTEHFPLTLESARPSHTSQYLCASSESLLAGEYNEQFFGPGTRLTVL.

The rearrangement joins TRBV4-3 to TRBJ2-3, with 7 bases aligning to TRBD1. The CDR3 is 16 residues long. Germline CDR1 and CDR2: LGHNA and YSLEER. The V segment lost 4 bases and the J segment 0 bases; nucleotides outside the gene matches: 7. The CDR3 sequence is CASSPTGVSSTDTQYF. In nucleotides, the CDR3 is TGCGCCAGCAGCCCTACAGGGGTCTCCAGCACAGATACGCAGTATTTT.

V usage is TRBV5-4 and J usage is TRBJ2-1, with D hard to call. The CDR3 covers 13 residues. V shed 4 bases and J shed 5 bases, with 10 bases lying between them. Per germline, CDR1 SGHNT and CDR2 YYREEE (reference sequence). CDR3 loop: CASSPVSHNEQFF. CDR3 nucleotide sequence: TGTGCCAGCAGCCCAGTGAGTCACAATGAGCAGTTCTTC.

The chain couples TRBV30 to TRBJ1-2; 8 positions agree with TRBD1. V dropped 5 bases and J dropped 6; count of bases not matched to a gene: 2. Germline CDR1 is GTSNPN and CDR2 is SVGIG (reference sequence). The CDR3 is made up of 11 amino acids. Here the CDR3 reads CAWGQGDGYTF. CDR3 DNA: TGTGCCTGGGGACAGGGTGATGGCTACACCTTC.

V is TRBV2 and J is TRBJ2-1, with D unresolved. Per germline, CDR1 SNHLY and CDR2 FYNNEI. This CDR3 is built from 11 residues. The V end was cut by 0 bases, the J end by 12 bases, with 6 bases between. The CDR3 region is CASSEAKRQFF. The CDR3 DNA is TGTGCCAGCAGTGAAGCGAAACGGCAGTTCTTC.

The CDR3 reads CASSQEETIYF. CDR3 nucleotide sequence: TGTGCCAGCAGCCAAGAGGAAACCATATATTTT. The V and J genes are TRBV14 and TRBJ1-3, with unresolved D. CDR1 and CDR2 (germline): SGHDN, FVKESK. Trimming pared 0 bases from V and 10 bases from J, leaving 4 bases between. The CDR3 is 11 residues long.

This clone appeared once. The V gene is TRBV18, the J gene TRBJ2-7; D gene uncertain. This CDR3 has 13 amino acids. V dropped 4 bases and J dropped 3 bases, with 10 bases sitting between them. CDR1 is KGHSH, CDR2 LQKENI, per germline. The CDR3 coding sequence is TGTGCCAGCTCACTTAACGTCGACTACGAGCAGTACTTC. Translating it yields CASSLNVDYEQYF.

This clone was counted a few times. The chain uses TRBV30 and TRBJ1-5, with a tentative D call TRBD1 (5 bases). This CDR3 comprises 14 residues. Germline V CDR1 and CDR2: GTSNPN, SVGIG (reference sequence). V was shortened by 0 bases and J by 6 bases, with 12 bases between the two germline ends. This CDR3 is CAWSVKGSGQPQHF. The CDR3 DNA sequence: TGTGCCTGGAGTGTGAAGGGGAGCGGTCAGCCCCAGCATTTT. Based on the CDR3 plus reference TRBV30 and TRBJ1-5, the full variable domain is SQTIHQWPATLVQPVGSPLSLECTVEGTSNPNLYWYRQAAGRGLQLLFYSVGIGQISSEVPQNLSASRPQDRQFILSSKKLLLSDSGFYLCAWSVKGSGQPQHFGDGTRLSIL.

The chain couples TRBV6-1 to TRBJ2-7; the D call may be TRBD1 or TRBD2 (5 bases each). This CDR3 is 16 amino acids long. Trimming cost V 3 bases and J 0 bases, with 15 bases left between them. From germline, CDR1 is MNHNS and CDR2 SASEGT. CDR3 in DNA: TGTGCCAGCAGTGACGCCCCGGCAGGGAGCTCCTACGAGCAGTACTTC. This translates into CASSDAPAGSSYEQYF.

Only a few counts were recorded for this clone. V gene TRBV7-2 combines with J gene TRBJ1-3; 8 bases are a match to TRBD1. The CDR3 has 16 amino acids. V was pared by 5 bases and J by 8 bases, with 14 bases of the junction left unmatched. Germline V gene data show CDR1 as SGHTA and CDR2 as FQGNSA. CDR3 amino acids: CASSPGGAGWLYTIYF. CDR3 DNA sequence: TGTGCCAGCAGCCCAGGGGGCGCCGGCTGGTTGTACACCATATATTTT.

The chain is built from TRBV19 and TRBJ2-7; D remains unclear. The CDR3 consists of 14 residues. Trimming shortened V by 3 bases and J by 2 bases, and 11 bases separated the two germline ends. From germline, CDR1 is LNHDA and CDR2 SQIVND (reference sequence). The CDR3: CASSIRADTYEQYF. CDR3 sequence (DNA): TGTGCCAGTAGTATCCGCGCCGATACCTACGAGCAGTACTTC.

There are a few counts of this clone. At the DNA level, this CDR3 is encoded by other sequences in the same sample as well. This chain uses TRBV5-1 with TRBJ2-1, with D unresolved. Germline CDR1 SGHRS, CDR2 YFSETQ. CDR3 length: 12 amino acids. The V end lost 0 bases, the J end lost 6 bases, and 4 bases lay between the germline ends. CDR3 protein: CASSLDLNEQFF. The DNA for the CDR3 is TGCGCCAGCAGCTTGGATCTCAATGAGCAGTTCTTC.

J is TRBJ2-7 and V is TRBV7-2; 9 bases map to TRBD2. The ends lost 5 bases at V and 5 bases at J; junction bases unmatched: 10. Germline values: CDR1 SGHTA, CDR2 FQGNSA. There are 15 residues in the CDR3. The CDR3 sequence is CASSPVAGAGNEQYF. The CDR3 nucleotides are TGTGCCAGCAGCCCCGTAGCGGGAGCCGGAAACGAGCAGTACTTC.

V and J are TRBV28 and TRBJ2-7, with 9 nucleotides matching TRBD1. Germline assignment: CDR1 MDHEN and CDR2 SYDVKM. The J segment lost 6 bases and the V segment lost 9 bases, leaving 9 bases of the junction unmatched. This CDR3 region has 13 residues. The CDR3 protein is CASGTGSPPEQYF. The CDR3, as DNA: TGTGCCAGTGGGACAGGGAGCCCGCCCGAGCAGTACTTC.

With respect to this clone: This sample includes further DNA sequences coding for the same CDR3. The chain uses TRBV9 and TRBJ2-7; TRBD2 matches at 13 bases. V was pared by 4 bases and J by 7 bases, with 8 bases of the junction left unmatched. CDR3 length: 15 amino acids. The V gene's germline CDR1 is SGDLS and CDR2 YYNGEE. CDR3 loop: CASSPGLAGVYEQYF. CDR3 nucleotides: TGTGCCAGCAGCCCTGGACTAGCGGGAGTATATGAGCAGTACTTC.

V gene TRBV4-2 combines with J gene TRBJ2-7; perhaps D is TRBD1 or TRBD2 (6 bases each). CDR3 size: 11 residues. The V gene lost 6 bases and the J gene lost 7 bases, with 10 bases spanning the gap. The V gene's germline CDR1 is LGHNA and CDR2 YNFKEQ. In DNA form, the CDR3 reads TGTGCCAGCAGTGGAGGGGGAGAGCAGTACTTC. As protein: CASSGGGEQYF.

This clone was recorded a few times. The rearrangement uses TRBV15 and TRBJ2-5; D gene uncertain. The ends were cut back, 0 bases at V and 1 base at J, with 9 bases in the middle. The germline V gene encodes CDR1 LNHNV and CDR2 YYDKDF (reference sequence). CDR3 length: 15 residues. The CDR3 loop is CATSRDSQVQETQYF. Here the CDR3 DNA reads TGTGCCACCAGCAGAGACAGTCAAGTCCAAGAGACCCAGTACTTC.

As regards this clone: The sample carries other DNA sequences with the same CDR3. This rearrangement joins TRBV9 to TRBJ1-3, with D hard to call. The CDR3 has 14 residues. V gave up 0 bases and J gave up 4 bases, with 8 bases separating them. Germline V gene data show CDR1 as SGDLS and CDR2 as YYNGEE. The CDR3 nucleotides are TGTGCCAGCAGCGTAGAGGGATCAGGAAACACCATATATTTT. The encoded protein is CASSVEGSGNTIYF.

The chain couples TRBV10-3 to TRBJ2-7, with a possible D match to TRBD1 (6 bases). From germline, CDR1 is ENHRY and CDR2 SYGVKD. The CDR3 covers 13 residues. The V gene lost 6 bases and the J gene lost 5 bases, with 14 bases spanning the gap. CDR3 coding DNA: TGTGCCATCAGGACCAATACAGGGCACGAGCAGTACTTC. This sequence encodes CAIRTNTGHEQYF.

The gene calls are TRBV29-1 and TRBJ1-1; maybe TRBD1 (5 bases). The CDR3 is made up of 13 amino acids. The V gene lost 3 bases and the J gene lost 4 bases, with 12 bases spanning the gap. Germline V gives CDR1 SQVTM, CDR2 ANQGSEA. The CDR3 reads CSVESRAGTEAFF. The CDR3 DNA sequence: TGCAGCGTTGAGTCCAGGGCGGGCACTGAAGCTTTCTTT.

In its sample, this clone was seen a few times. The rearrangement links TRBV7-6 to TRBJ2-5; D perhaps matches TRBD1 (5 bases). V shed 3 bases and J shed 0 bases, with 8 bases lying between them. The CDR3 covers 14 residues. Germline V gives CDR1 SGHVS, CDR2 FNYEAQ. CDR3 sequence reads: CASSFGRDQETQYF. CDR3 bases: TGTGCCAGCAGCTTTGGCAGGGACCAAGAGACCCAGTACTTC.

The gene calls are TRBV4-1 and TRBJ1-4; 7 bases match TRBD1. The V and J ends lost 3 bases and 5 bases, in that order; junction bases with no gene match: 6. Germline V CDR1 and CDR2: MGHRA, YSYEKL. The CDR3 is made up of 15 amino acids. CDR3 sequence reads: CASSHETGRNEKLFF. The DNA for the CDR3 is TGCGCCAGCAGCCATGAGACAGGGCGGAATGAAAAACTGTTTTTT.

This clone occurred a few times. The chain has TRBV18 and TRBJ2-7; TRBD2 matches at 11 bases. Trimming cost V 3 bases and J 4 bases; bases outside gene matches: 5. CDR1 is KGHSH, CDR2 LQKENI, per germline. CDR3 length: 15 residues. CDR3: CASSPPGTSGYEQYF. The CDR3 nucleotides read TGTGCCAGCTCACCTCCCGGGACTAGCGGTTACGAGCAGTACTTC.

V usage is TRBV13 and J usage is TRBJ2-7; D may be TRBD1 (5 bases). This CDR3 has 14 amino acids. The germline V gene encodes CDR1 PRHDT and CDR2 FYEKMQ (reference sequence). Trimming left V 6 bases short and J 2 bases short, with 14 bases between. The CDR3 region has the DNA TGTGCCAGCAGTTTAAAAGACAGAGCCTACGAGCAGTACTTC. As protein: CASSLKDRAYEQYF.

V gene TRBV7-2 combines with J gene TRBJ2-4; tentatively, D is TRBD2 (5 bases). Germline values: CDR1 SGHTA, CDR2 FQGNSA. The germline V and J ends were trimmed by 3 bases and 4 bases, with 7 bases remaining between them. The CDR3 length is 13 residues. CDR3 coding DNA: TGTGCCAGCAGCTTTGAGGGTAAAAACATTCAGTACTTC. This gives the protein CASSFEGKNIQYF.

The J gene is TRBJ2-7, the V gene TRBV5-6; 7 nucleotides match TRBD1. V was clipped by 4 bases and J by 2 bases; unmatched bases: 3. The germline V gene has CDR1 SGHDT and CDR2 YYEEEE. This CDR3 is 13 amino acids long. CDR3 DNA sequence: TGTGCCAGCAGCCCGACAGGGACCTACGAGCAGTACTTC. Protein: CASSPTGTYEQYF.

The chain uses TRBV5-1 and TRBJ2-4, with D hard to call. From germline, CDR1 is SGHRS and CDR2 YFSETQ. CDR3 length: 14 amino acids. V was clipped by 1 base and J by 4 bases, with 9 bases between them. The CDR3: CASSLFTTKNIQYF. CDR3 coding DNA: TGCGCCAGCAGCTTGTTCACCACAAAAAACATTCAGTACTTC.

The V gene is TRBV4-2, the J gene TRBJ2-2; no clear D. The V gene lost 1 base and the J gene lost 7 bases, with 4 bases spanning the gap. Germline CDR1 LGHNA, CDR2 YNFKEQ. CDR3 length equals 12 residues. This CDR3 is CASSQGVGELFF. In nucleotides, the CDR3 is TGTGCCAGCAGCCAAGGCGTCGGGGAGCTGTTTTTT.

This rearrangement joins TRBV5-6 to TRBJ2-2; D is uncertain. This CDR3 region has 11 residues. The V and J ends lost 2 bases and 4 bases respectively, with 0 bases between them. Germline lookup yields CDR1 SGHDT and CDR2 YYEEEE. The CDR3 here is CASSFTGELFF. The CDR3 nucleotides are TGTGCCAGCAGCTTCACCGGGGAGCTGTTTTTT.

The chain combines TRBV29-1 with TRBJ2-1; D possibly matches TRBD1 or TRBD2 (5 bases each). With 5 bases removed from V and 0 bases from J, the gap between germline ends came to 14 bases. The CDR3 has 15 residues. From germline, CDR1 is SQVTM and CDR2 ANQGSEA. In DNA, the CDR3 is TGCAGCGTTACGACCGGGGCCTACTCCTACAATGAGCAGTTCTTC. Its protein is CSVTTGAYSYNEQFF.